The 31 T cell receptor beta chains listed next were all sequenced from one sample in a study of identical twins. A single record per CDR3 protein comes from TCRdb applying MiXCR to the 5' RACE reads. The repertoire holds under 300,000 distinct CDR3 sequences, with about 13% as singletons. These same records also appear under a second study, on yellow fever vaccine responses in identical twins.

Sequenced sample: memory (CD45RO+) T cells sorted from blood. The receptors originated from a woman younger than 35 in good health.

This chain uses TRBV4-2 with TRBJ2-3, with D possibly being TRBD1 or TRBD2 (5 bases each). V was cut by 5 bases and J by 0 bases, with 21 bases left in between. The CDR3 is 18 amino acids. The germline V gene encodes CDR1 LGHNA and CDR2 YNFKEQ. CDR3 sequence reads: CASSGRDQLYSSTDTQYF. CDR3 in DNA: TGTGCCAGCAGCGGACGGGACCAGCTTTACAGTAGCACAGATACGCAGTATTTT.

The V call is TRBV28, the J call TRBJ2-3; TRBD1 matches at 7 bases. CDR3 length: 13 amino acids. The germline gives CDR1 MDHEN, CDR2 SYDVKM. Losses at the gene ends were 3 bases for V and 4 bases for J; bases not matched to a gene: 1. The CDR3 coding sequence is TGTGCCAGCAGTTTTCAGGGGGCAGATACGCAGTATTTT. It translates to CASSFQGADTQYF.

This clonotype showed up just a few times. This chain links TRBV7-8 with TRBJ2-7; TRBD1 agrees at 12 bases. Germline values: CDR1 SGHVS, CDR2 FQNEAQ. The V segment lost 2 bases and the J segment 6 bases; nucleotides outside the gene matches: 8. The CDR3 runs 16 residues. This CDR3 is CASSLSMGQGAFEQYF. The DNA of the CDR3 is TGTGCCAGCAGCTTAAGTATGGGACAGGGGGCGTTCGAGCAGTACTTC.

In this sample, this clonotype turned up a few times. V usage is TRBV29-1 and J usage is TRBJ2-1, with D possibly matching TRBD1 (6 bases). The germline CDR1 and CDR2 sequences are SQVTM and ANQGSEA. The V gene lost 3 bases and the J gene lost 3 bases, with 9 bases spanning the gap. The CDR3 spans 13 residues. The DNA of the CDR3 is TGCAGCGTTGACGGGACAAACTACAATGAGCAGTTCTTC. Its protein product is CSVDGTNYNEQFF.

This clonotype was counted ten times or more. The rearrangement joins TRBV5-1 to TRBJ2-3; 11 nucleotides line up with TRBD2. The V and J ends lost 3 bases and 4 bases, in that order; junction bases with no gene match: 1. This CDR3 is built from 14 residues. Germline values: CDR1 SGHRS, CDR2 YFSETQ. The CDR3 sequence: CASSSGLAADTQYF. The CDR3 DNA reads as TGCGCCAGCAGCTCGGGACTAGCGGCAGATACGCAGTATTTT. The complete variable domain, with remaining parts taken from reference TRBV5-1 and TRBJ2-3, reads KAGVTQTPRYLIKTRGQQVTLSCSPISGHRSVSWYQQTPGQGLQFLFEYFSETQRNKGNFPGRFSGRQFSNSRSEMNVSTLELGDSALYLCASSSGLAADTQYFGPGTRLTVL.

The chain is built from TRBV23-1 and TRBJ2-7; 8 bases match TRBD1. TRBV23-1 is placed among ORFs of uncertain function. The length of the CDR3 is 15 residues. The junction had 8 bases not matched to a gene; V was cut back by 3 bases and J by 4 bases. The CDR3 region is CASSQTGTGKYEQYF. CDR3 sequence (DNA): TGCGCCAGCAGTCAGACCGGGACAGGAAAATACGAGCAGTACTTC.

This clonotype was recorded many times. V is TRBV12-3 or TRBV12-4 and J is TRBJ1-5, with D hard to call. This CDR3 spans 13 amino acids. Between the trimmed V and J ends, which lost 4 bases and 5 bases, there was a span of 9 bases. The CDR3 DNA follows: TGTGCCAGCAGTTCCCTATCGGATCAGCCCCAGCATTTT. Translating it yields CASSSLSDQPQHF.

This clonotype has more than one count but fewer than ten. This rearrangement joins TRBV7-9 to TRBJ2-2; 7 nucleotides align to TRBD1. Germline V gives CDR1 SEHNR, CDR2 FQNEAQ (reference sequence). J lost 3 bases, V lost 4 bases, and 2 bases had no gene match. This CDR3 spans 14 amino acids. The CDR3 protein is CASSSGTDTGELFF. The CDR3 DNA sequence: TGTGCCAGCAGCTCCGGGACAGACACCGGGGAGCTGTTTTTT.

The chain has TRBV6-5 and TRBJ1-6; 9 nucleotides align to TRBD1. CDR3 length: 17 amino acids. In germline, CDR1 is MNHEY, CDR2 SVGAGI. J gave up 6 bases and V 4 bases, and 10 bases lay outside the gene matches. The CDR3 DNA reads as TGTGCCAGCAGTTTGAGTCCCGGGACAGGGAGTAATTCACCCCTCCACTTT. Its protein is CASSLSPGTGSNSPLHF.

The table lists this clonotype with a few counts. The J gene is TRBJ2-5, the V gene TRBV15; D gene uncertain. Trimming removed 1 base at V and 5 bases at J, with 5 bases between. Germline V gene data show CDR1 as LNHNV and CDR2 as YYDKDF (reference sequence). There are 12 residues in the CDR3. As DNA, the CDR3 is TGTGCCACCAGCAGAGTAGGGGAGACCCAGTACTTC. Protein sequence: CATSRVGETQYF.

The V call is TRBV6-6, the J call TRBJ2-7, with TRBD2 matching 8 bases. The CDR3 contains 14 residues. From germline, CDR1 is MNHNY and CDR2 SVGAGI (reference sequence). Losses at the gene ends were 5 bases for V and 4 bases for J; bases not matched to a gene: 7. CDR3 residues: CASSVLAESYEQYF. The CDR3 DNA follows: TGTGCCAGCAGTGTACTAGCGGAGTCTTACGAGCAGTACTTC.

This clonotype was recorded many times. This chain links TRBV10-3 with TRBJ2-2, with 7 positions matching TRBD1. J lost 4 bases, V lost 6 bases, and 8 bases had no gene match. CDR1 and CDR2 from the germline V gene are ENHRY and SYGVKD. The CDR3 spans 15 residues. CDR3: CAIRKDRPGTGELFF. CDR3 in DNA: TGTGCCATCAGGAAGGACAGGCCTGGCACCGGGGAGCTGTTTTTT.

This clonotype was counted at least ten times. CDR3 coding DNA: TGTGCCTGGATGGAGGCCGGAGGACAAGAGACCCAGTACTTC. Translating gives CAWMEAGGQETQYF. This chain uses TRBV30 with TRBJ2-5, with a tentative D call TRBD2 (5 bases). The CDR3 has 14 amino acids. Germline V CDR1 and CDR2: GTSNPN, SVGIG (reference sequence). V gave up 4 bases and J gave up 2 bases, with 14 bases separating them. The full variable domain, in which reference TRBV30 and TRBJ2-5 provide the parts outside the CDR3, is SQTIHQWPATLVQPVGSPLSLECTVEGTSNPNLYWYRQAAGRGLQLLFYSVGIGQISSEVPQNLSASRPQDRQFILSSKKLLLSDSGFYLCAWMEAGGQETQYFGPGTRLLVL.

This clonotype has only one observation. The rearrangement joins TRBV5-6 to TRBJ2-1; 11 positions match TRBD1. There are 17 residues in the CDR3. The V gene's germline CDR1 is SGHDT and CDR2 YYEEEE. Unmatched junction bases numbered 6, after V lost 0 bases and J lost 4 bases. CDR3 in amino acids: CASSLALRDRGYNEQFF. In DNA, the CDR3 is TGTGCCAGCAGCTTGGCCCTCCGGGACAGGGGGTACAATGAGCAGTTCTTC. Variable domain in full (rest from reference TRBV5-6 and TRBJ2-1): DAGVTQSPTHLIKTRGQQVTLRCSPKSGHDTVSWYQQALGQGPQFIFQYYEEEERQRGNFPDRFSGHQFPNYSSELNVNALLLGDSALYLCASSLALRDRGYNEQFFGPGTRLTVL.

This clonotype has at least ten counts. The chain is built from TRBV7-9 and TRBJ2-7, with D possibly being TRBD1 (6 bases). The CDR3 has 15 residues. Germline V CDR1 and CDR2: SEHNR, FQNEAQ (reference sequence). The ends were cut back, 5 bases at V and 6 bases at J, with 20 bases in the middle. The CDR3 protein is CASSPTGAGAVEQYF. CDR3 nucleotides: TGTGCCAGCAGCCCCACCGGCGCAGGGGCGGTCGAGCAGTACTTC.

J is TRBJ2-3 and V is TRBV5-1; 14 bases are shared with TRBD2. The V and J ends lost 0 bases and 3 bases, in that order; junction bases with no gene match: 9. CDR1 SGHRS and CDR2 YFSETQ come from the germline V gene. This CDR3 region has 19 residues. The CDR3 loop reads CASSLVGTSGGARTDTQYF. The CDR3 DNA reads TGCGCCAGCAGCTTGGTGGGGACTAGCGGGGGCGCCAGGACAGATACGCAGTATTTT.

This clonotype was detected only a few times. The chain links TRBV5-1 to TRBJ2-4; 8 bases line up with TRBD1. The length of the CDR3 is 14 residues. Germline V CDR1 and CDR2: SGHRS, YFSETQ. The V and J ends lost 0 bases and 11 bases, in that order; junction bases with no gene match: 7. CDR3: CASSLGSSDRVQYF. The CDR3 bases are TGCGCCAGCAGCTTGGGGTCTTCGGACAGGGTTCAGTACTTC.

The chain uses TRBV19 and TRBJ2-6, with D uncertain. V lost 2 bases to trimming and J lost 2 bases, with 7 bases between them. The CDR3 has 15 residues. Germline loops: CDR1 LNHDA, CDR2 SQIVND (reference sequence). CDR3 bases: TGTGCCAGTAGTATAACCCCCCCTGGGGCCAACGTCCTGACTTTC. This codes for CASSITPPGANVLTF.

This clonotype was picked up a small number of times. The chain is built from TRBV25-1 and TRBJ2-7; D possibly corresponds to TRBD2 (5 bases). CDR1 is MGHDK, CDR2 SYGVNS, per germline. This CDR3 has 12 residues. V gave up 5 bases and J gave up 4 bases, with 9 bases separating them. Here the CDR3 DNA reads TGTGCCAGCAGTAAGGACTGGTACGAGCAGTACTTC. It is translated as CASSKDWYEQYF.

This clonotype was seen more than once but under ten times. The V call is TRBV5-1, the J call TRBJ2-3; D not certain. This CDR3 has 16 residues. Trimming took 0 bases from V and 1 from J, leaving 12 bases between them. Germline V gene lookup returns CDR1 SGHRS and CDR2 YFSETQ. CDR3: CASSLEFNGGTDTQYF. As DNA, the CDR3 is TGCGCCAGCAGCTTGGAGTTTAATGGGGGCACAGATACGCAGTATTTT. The full variable domain, with the rest looked up from reference TRBV5-1 and TRBJ2-3, is KAGVTQTPRYLIKTRGQQVTLSCSPISGHRSVSWYQQTPGQGLQFLFEYFSETQRNKGNFPGRFSGRQFSNSRSEMNVSTLELGDSALYLCASSLEFNGGTDTQYFGPGTRLTVL.

This rearrangement joins TRBV12-5 to TRBJ2-3; D unresolved. Trimming cost V 6 bases and J 6 bases, with 10 bases left between them. CDR1 LGHNT and CDR2 FRNRAP come from the germline V gene. CDR3 length: 12 residues. The CDR3 spells CASGPNSDTQYF. CDR3 coding DNA: TGTGCTAGTGGACCTAACTCCGATACGCAGTATTTT.

In this sample, this clonotype turned up once. A read error may produce the germline difference seen at one junction end. The J gene is TRBJ2-5, the V gene TRBV7-7; D perhaps matches TRBD1 (6 bases). Germline-derived CDR1 and CDR2 are SSHAT and FNYEAQ (reference sequence). This CDR3 has 16 amino acids. The CDR3 sequence is CASSLASTGLVETQYF. CDR3 in DNA: TGTGCTAGCAGCTTAGCGTCTACAGGGTTGGTTGAGACCCAGTACTTC.

The genes are TRBV5-1 and TRBJ2-7; 12 bases match TRBD1. After removal of 4 bases from V and 4 bases from J, the junction contained 6 bases not matched to a gene. The CDR3 contains 15 residues. Germline CDR1 and CDR2: SGHRS and YFSETQ. This CDR3 reads CASSAGTGGVYEQYF. CDR3 sequence (DNA): TGCGCCAGCAGCGCGGGGACAGGGGGCGTATACGAGCAGTACTTC.

The rearrangement joins TRBV13 to TRBJ2-1; tentatively, D is TRBD1 or TRBD2 (5 bases each). Germline V gene data show CDR1 as PRHDT and CDR2 as FYEKMQ (reference sequence). Trimming cost V 3 bases and J 12 bases, with 24 bases left between them. CDR3 size: 16 residues. As DNA, the CDR3 is TGTGCCAGCAGCTTTAGGGGAAAGGGACCTTTGTTGGTGCAGTTCTTC. Translating it yields CASSFRGKGPLLVQFF.

The chain uses TRBV27 and TRBJ2-4; 7 bases line up with TRBD1. The CDR3 covers 13 residues. Germline assignment: CDR1 MNHEY and CDR2 SMNVEV (reference sequence). Germline trimming cut 6 bases from V and 4 bases from J; bases unmatched to any gene: 3. The CDR3 DNA follows: TGTGCCAGCAGACCGGGACAGAAAAACATTCAGTACTTC. Translation gives CASRPGQKNIQYF.

Only one count was recorded for this clonotype. A much larger clone is a single base away; this may be a read error. The chain combines TRBV20-1 with TRBJ2-3; 7 nucleotides match TRBD2. Per germline, CDR1 DFQATT and CDR2 SNEGSKA (reference sequence). This CDR3 spans 16 amino acids. CDR3 residues: CCASPSGSGSTDTQYF. The CDR3 coding sequence is TGCTGTGCTAGCCCTAGTGGTAGCGGGAGCACAGATACGCAGTATTTT.

This clonotype was detected many times. CDR3 amino acids: CASSLEARNYEQYF. In DNA, the CDR3 is TGCGCCAGCAGCTTGGAGGCCAGGAACTACGAGCAGTACTTC. The chain combines TRBV5-1 with TRBJ2-7; no clear D gene. The germline gives CDR1 SGHRS, CDR2 YFSETQ. The CDR3 covers 14 residues. The V gene lost 0 bases and the J gene lost 3 bases, with 10 bases spanning the gap.

CDR3 nucleotide sequence: TGTGCCAGCAGCCAACTAGCGGTGGGGGCCAACGTCCTGACTTTC. This codes for CASSQLAVGANVLTF. V and J are TRBV7-2 and TRBJ2-6; 8 positions match TRBD2. CDR1 SGHTA and CDR2 FQGNSA come from the germline V gene. The CDR3 consists of 15 residues. V lost 5 bases, J lost 4 bases, and 4 bases stayed unmatched.

This sequence joins TRBV5-1 and TRBJ2-7, with TRBD1 identical over 7 bases. CDR1 and CDR2 from the germline V gene are SGHRS and YFSETQ. The CDR3 spans 15 residues. The J segment lost 3 bases and the V segment lost 4 bases, leaving 10 bases of the junction unmatched. DNA of the CDR3: TGCGCCAGCAGCCCACAGACAGGGTCGCTCTACGAGCAGTACTTC. It codes for CASSPQTGSLYEQYF. The variable domain in full, completed from reference TRBV5-1 and TRBJ2-7, reads KAGVTQTPRYLIKTRGQQVTLSCSPISGHRSVSWYQQTPGQGLQFLFEYFSETQRNKGNFPGRFSGRQFSNSRSEMNVSTLELGDSALYLCASSPQTGSLYEQYFGPGTRLTVT.

V and J are TRBV12-3 or TRBV12-4 and TRBJ2-5; 14 nucleotides line up with TRBD2. Trimming at V came to 5 bases and at J to 1 base, leaving 6 bases not matched to a gene. The CDR3 has 17 amino acids. CDR3: CASSRTSGGNTQETQYF. DNA for the CDR3: TGTGCCAGCAGTCGGACTAGCGGGGGGAATACCCAAGAGACCCAGTACTTC.

This clonotype was recorded at least ten times. The chain carries TRBV15 and TRBJ2-3; the D is unclear. This CDR3 is built from 16 residues. Trimming pared 0 bases from V and 2 bases from J, leaving 12 bases between. Germline lookup yields CDR1 LNHNV and CDR2 YYDKDF (reference sequence). The CDR3 protein is CATSRDGGTVTDTQYF. The CDR3 DNA follows: TGTGCCACCAGCAGAGATGGCGGCACCGTCACAGATACGCAGTATTTT.